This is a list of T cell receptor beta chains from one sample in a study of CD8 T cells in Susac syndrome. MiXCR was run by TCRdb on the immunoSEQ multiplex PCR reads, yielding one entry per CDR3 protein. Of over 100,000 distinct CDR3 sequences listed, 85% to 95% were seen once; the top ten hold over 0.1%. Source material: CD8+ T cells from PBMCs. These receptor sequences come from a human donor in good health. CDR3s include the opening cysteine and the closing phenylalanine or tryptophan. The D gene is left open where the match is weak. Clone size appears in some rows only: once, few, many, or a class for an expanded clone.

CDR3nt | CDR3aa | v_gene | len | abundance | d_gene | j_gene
TGTGCCAGTGCGAAAGAGGGGACAGGGAGCTCCTACGAGCAGTACTTC | CASAKEGTGSSYEQYF | TRBV3-1 | 16 | NA | TRBD1 | TRBJ2-7
TGTGCCAGCAGCTTGATAGACACCGGGGAGCTGTTTTTT | CASSLIDTGELFF | TRBV11-1 | 13 | NA | NA | TRBJ2-2
TGTGCCAGCAGCGTAGCTTCGGGGGCTGAGCAGTTCTTC | CASSVASGAEQFF | TRBV9 | 13 | once | NA | TRBJ2-1
TGTGCCAGCAGCAACGACGGTGGCTACACCTTC | CASSNDGGYTF | TRBV7-2 | 11 | NA | NA | TRBJ1-2
TGTGCCAGCAGCTTAAGGTTCCAGAACACTGAAGCTTTCTTT | CASSLRFQNTEAFF | TRBV7-2 | 14 | NA | NA | TRBJ1-1
TGCAGCGTTGAAGATGAAGGGGGGTGGGAGCAGTACTTC | CSVEDEGGWEQYF | TRBV29-1 | 13 | NA | NA | TRBJ2-7
TGCAGCGTTGGATTGGGGGGGAACACCGGGGAGCTGTTTTTT | CSVGLGGNTGELFF | TRBV29-1 | 14 | NA | NA | TRBJ2-2
TGTGCCAGCAGCTTACGACAGCCCTACGAGCAGTACTTC | CASSLRQPYEQYF | TRBV7-2 | 13 | NA | NA | TRBJ2-7
TGTGCCAGCAGCTTATACCCCTTTAGCGAAGGCACCGGGGAGCTGTTTTTT | CASSLYPFSEGTGELFF | TRBV7-6 | 17 | NA | NA | TRBJ2-2
TGTGCCAGCAGGGTTAGCGAAAAACTGTTTTTT | CASRVSEKLFF | TRBV7-9 | 11 | NA | NA | TRBJ1-4
TGTGCCAGCAGTTACTCGACAGGCAACACTGAAGCTTTCTTT | CASSYSTGNTEAFF | TRBV6-5 | 14 | NA | NA | TRBJ1-1
TGCGCCAGCAGCTTGTCCTCAGGGTTCTACGAGCAGTACTTC | CASSLSSGFYEQYF | TRBV5-1 | 14 | NA | NA | TRBJ2-7
TGTGCCAGCAGAAATGAACAGTCGAGGGGCGAGCAGTACTTC | CASRNEQSRGEQYF | TRBV7-8 | 14 | NA | NA | TRBJ2-7
TGTGCCAGCAGCCTGTTGATGAGTGAGCAGTTCTTC | CASSLLMSEQFF | TRBV5-4 | 12 | NA | NA | TRBJ2-1
TGTGCCAGCAGCGGAGGGGTGGGACAGTACCACGAGCAGTACTTC | CASSGGVGQYHEQYF | TRBV9 | 15 | NA | TRBD1 | TRBJ2-7
TGTGCCAGCATCCATCGGGCAGGGTCGAACACTGAAGCTTTCTTT | CASIHRAGSNTEAFF | TRBV6-6 | 15 | NA | NA | TRBJ1-1
TGTGCCAGCAGTTTATCCGGGAGTGAAGATGAAAAACTGTTTTTT | CASSLSGSEDEKLFF | TRBV27 | 15 | NA | NA | TRBJ1-4
TGTGCCAGCTCCAGGGGACAGGGGAACACCGGGGAGCTGTTTTTT | CASSRGQGNTGELFF | TRBV7-3 | 15 | few | TRBD1 | TRBJ2-2
TGTGCCAGCAGTTTAGGGGGTACCGGAAAACTGTTTTTT | CASSLGGTGKLFF | TRBV12-3/TRBV12-4 | 13 | NA | NA | TRBJ1-4
TGTGCCAGCAGCTTAGTTCTCTCGGGTACCACCTCTCAGCCCCAGCATTTT | CASSLVLSGTTSQPQHF | TRBV7-9 | 17 | NA | NA | TRBJ1-5
TGTGCCAGCAGCGGAGATAGCGGGGGCCCCTACAATGAGCAGTTCTTC | CASSGDSGGPYNEQFF | TRBV9 | 16 | NA | TRBD2 | TRBJ2-1
TGCGCCAGCAGCCAAGTCACGAACACTGAAGCTTTCTTT | CASSQVTNTEAFF | TRBV4-3 | 13 | once | NA | TRBJ1-1
TGTGCCAGCCAGGCGCCGGGATCACCCCTCCACTTT | CASQAPGSPLHF | TRBV7-9 | 12 | NA | NA | TRBJ1-6
TGTGCCAGCAGCTTAGTAGCGAGCGGAGTCAATGAGCAGTTCTTC | CASSLVASGVNEQFF | TRBV7-2 | 15 | NA | NA | TRBJ2-1
TGTGCTAGTGGTTTGTGGCGGGAGCAGTACGAGCAGTACTTC | CASGLWREQYEQYF | TRBV12-5 | 14 | NA | TRBD2 | TRBJ2-7
TGTGCCAGCAGCCTAGGACAGGGAGGGCCCAGCGGTATTCAGTACTTC | CASSLGQGGPSGIQYF | TRBV9 | 16 | NA | NA | TRBJ2-4
TGTGCCAGCACCTGGCCCGGGAATAGGGAGACCCAGTACTTC | CASTWPGNRETQYF | TRBV13 | 14 | NA | NA | TRBJ2-5
TGCGCCAGCAGCCCCCGCGGGAGCTCCTACGAGCAGTACTTC | CASSPRGSSYEQYF | TRBV5-1 | 14 | once | TRBD2 | TRBJ2-7
TGTGCCAGCAGCGTAGAACCGCATACGAACACCGGGGAGCTGTTTTTT | CASSVEPHTNTGELFF | TRBV9 | 16 | NA | NA | TRBJ2-2
TGTGCCAGTAGTGTGGACAGCGCCTACACTGAAGCTTTCTTT | CASSVDSAYTEAFF | TRBV19 | 14 | NA | NA | TRBJ1-1
TGTGCCAGCAGTGCCCTACAGGGCCAGCCCCAGCATTTT | CASSALQGQPQHF | TRBV6-1 | 13 | NA | NA | TRBJ1-5
TGTGCCAGCAGCCGGACGGATACGAACACCGGGGAGCTGTTTTTT | CASSRTDTNTGELFF | TRBV3-1 | 15 | NA | NA | TRBJ2-2
TGCGCCAGCAGCCAAGATTATCGGGGGGGTTCTTCTACTAGCACAGATACGCAGTATTTT | CASSQDYRGGSSTSTDTQYF | TRBV4-3 | 20 | NA | TRBD2 | TRBJ2-3
TGTGCCAGCAGTGAAGGTGCAGGGTTGGACGAGCAGTACTTC | CASSEGAGLDEQYF | TRBV25-1 | 14 | NA | NA | TRBJ2-7
TGTGCCAGCAGAGAGAGGTGGGCAGGACTAACTACTTACACCGGGGAGCTGTTTTTT | CASRERWAGLTTYTGELFF | TRBV6-2/TRBV6-3 | 19 | NA | NA | TRBJ2-2